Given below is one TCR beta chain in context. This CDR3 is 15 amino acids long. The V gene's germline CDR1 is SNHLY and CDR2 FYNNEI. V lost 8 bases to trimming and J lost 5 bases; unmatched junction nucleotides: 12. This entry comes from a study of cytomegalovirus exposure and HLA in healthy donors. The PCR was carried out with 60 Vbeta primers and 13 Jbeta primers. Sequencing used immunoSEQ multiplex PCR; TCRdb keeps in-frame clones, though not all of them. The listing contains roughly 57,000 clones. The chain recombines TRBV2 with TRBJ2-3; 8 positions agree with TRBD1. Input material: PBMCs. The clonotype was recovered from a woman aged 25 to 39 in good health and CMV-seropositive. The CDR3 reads CASGQPGQVVDTQYF. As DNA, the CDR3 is TGTGCCAGCGGACAACCGGGACAGGTAGTAGATACGCAGTATTTT.